The 3 T cell receptor beta chains presented below share a single source sample, sequenced in a study of cytomegalovirus exposure and HLA in healthy donors. Assay: immunoSEQ multiplex PCR; the TCRdb copy retains only in-frame clones and omits some. The sample consists of 150,000 to 200,000 clones, around 85% of them appearing once. The sequenced sample consisted of PBMCs. These receptors were taken from a woman younger than 45 in good health and CMV-seronegative.

The chain joins TRBV6-4 to TRBJ2-7, with 7 bases lining up with TRBD1. This CDR3 contains 15 residues. Per germline, CDR1 MRHNA and CDR2 SNTAGT. V was clipped by 5 bases and J by 3 bases; unmatched bases: 10. CDR3 amino acids: CASSLFMGQNYEQYF. CDR3 nucleotides: TGTGCCAGCAGTCTTTTTATGGGACAGAACTACGAGCAGTACTTC.

This chain joins TRBV6-4 and TRBJ2-1, with 10 bases fitting TRBD2. Trimming took 2 bases from V and 9 from J; bases not matched to a gene: 7. There are 15 residues in the CDR3. Per germline, CDR1 MRHNA and CDR2 SNTAGT. CDR3 protein: CASSDIASGSSEQFF. The CDR3 coding sequence is TGTGCCAGCAGTGACATAGCTAGCGGGAGCTCTGAGCAGTTCTTC.

The rearrangement joins TRBV19 to TRBJ2-3; maybe TRBD2 (5 bases). The CDR3 totals 15 residues. Germline V CDR1 and CDR2: LNHDA, SQIVND (reference sequence). V lost 9 bases and J 2 bases, leaving 18 bases between the germline ends. CDR3: CASTPGFGVTDTQYF. The DNA of the CDR3 is TGTGCCAGCACGCCGGGATTCGGCGTCACAGATACGCAGTATTTT.